Listed here are 22 T cell receptor beta chains from one sample, sequenced in a study of cytomegalovirus exposure and HLA in healthy donors. The PCR was carried out with 60 Vbeta primers and 13 Jbeta primers. Produced via immunoSEQ multiplex PCR; TCRdb's table is partial and in-frame only. The listing contains 50,000 or so clones. The sample was PBMCs. These TCRs come from a man in his forties or fifties in good health and CMV-seropositive.

The V call is TRBV7-9, the J call TRBJ1-6; 8 positions match TRBD1. J was trimmed by 7 bases and V by 6 bases; bases with no gene match: 2. Germline V gene lookup returns CDR1 SEHNR and CDR2 FQNEAQ (reference sequence). The CDR3 is 13 residues long. Here the CDR3 reads CASRHRGNSPLHF. As DNA, the CDR3 is TGTGCCAGCAGACACAGGGGGAATTCACCCCTCCACTTT.

V and J are TRBV5-4 and TRBJ1-2; the D gene is possibly TRBD1 (6 bases). CDR1 SGHNT and CDR2 YYREEE come from the germline V gene (reference sequence). The CDR3 consists of 15 residues. The V and J ends lost 4 bases and 6 bases respectively, with 19 bases between them. CDR3 loop: CASSVDSSFLNGYTF. CDR3 coding DNA: TGTGCCAGCAGCGTGGACAGCTCCTTCTTAAATGGCTACACCTTC.

The genes are TRBV7-2 and TRBJ1-5, with 9 bases matching TRBD1. The V gene's germline CDR1 is SGHTA and CDR2 FQGNSA. The length of the CDR3 is 16 residues. J was trimmed by 5 bases and V by 4 bases; bases with no gene match: 9. The CDR3 sequence: CASSSSSGQGYQPQHF. CDR3 nucleotide sequence: TGTGCCAGCAGCTCCTCCTCGGGACAGGGATATCAGCCCCAGCATTTT.

The chain uses TRBV4-2 and TRBJ2-5, with D tentatively TRBD2 (5 bases). Trimming stripped 3 bases from V and 4 bases from J, with 12 bases between. Germline loops: CDR1 LGHNA, CDR2 YNFKEQ. The CDR3 contains 14 residues. The CDR3 spells CASSQTAGRETQYF. The CDR3 DNA follows: TGTGCCAGCAGCCAGACTGCGGGCCGAGAGACCCAGTACTTC.

The rearrangement links TRBV4-2 to TRBJ2-5, with 13 positions matching TRBD2. Germline V gives CDR1 LGHNA, CDR2 YNFKEQ. The CDR3 extends over 18 amino acids. With V trimmed by 0 bases and J by 2 bases, 6 bases remained unmatched. In DNA, the CDR3 is TGTGCCAGCAGCCAAGAAAGGGGGACTAGCGGGAAGCAAGAGACCCAGTACTTC. Protein product: CASSQERGTSGKQETQYF.

This chain connects TRBV6-6 to TRBJ2-5; D gene unclear. The CDR3 covers 14 residues. CDR1 MNHNY and CDR2 SVGAGI come from the germline V gene (reference sequence). V lost 1 base and J lost 2, with 8 bases in between. The CDR3 loop is CASSYLDRQETQYF. The CDR3, as DNA: TGTGCCAGCAGTTACTTAGATCGACAAGAGACCCAGTACTTC.

The V call is TRBV28, the J call TRBJ1-6; 8 nucleotides line up with TRBD1. This CDR3 contains 18 residues. Germline V gene data show CDR1 as MDHEN and CDR2 as SYDVKM. With V trimmed by 5 bases and J by 0 bases, 9 bases remained unmatched. The CDR3 here is CASSPLGQGGSYNSPLHF. The CDR3 bases are TGTGCCAGCAGTCCCTTAGGACAGGGAGGCTCCTATAATTCACCCCTCCACTTT.

V usage is TRBV7-2 and J usage is TRBJ2-3; TRBD2 is a possible D gene (6 bases). CDR1 is SGHTA, CDR2 FQGNSA, per germline. The CDR3 loop spans 16 amino acids. Trimming took off 3 bases at V and 5 bases at J, with 18 bases between the two ends. CDR3 amino acids: CASSFGLGRREDTQYF. Written as DNA, the CDR3 is TGTGCCAGCAGCTTTGGTCTCGGGAGAAGGGAAGATACGCAGTATTTT. Filled out from reference TRBV7-2 and TRBJ2-3, the complete variable domain reads GAGVSQSPSNKVTEKGKDVELRCDPISGHTALYWYRQSLGQGLEFLIYFQGNSAPDKSGLPSDRFSAERTGGSVSTLTIQRTQQEDSAVYLCASSFGLGRREDTQYFGPGTRLTVL.

This chain links TRBV7-6 with TRBJ2-1, with a weak D call TRBD2 (5 bases). The CDR3 contains 13 residues. Trimming removed 5 bases at V and 2 bases at J, with 7 bases between. CDR1 is SGHVS and CDR2 is FNYEAQ in the germline V gene. CDR3 bases: TGTGCCAGCAGCCGAGGGCCCTACAATGAGCAGTTCTTC. This translates into CASSRGPYNEQFF.

The rearrangement joins TRBV6-1 to TRBJ1-5; D gene uncertain. CDR1 is MNHNS and CDR2 is SASEGT in the germline V gene. The V end was cut by 5 bases, the J end by 6 bases, with 11 bases between. The CDR3 extends over 13 amino acids. CDR3 sequence: CASSPLWFQPQHF. CDR3 nucleotides: TGTGCCAGCAGTCCACTTTGGTTTCAGCCCCAGCATTTT.

This sequence joins TRBV28 and TRBJ1-5, with D unclear. Deletions cut 5 bases from V and 6 bases from J, with 11 bases between. CDR1 MDHEN and CDR2 SYDVKM come from the germline V gene. The CDR3 contains 13 residues. CDR3 bases: TGTGCCAGCAGTCCAACGGGGAGTCAGCCCCAGCATTTT. Translated, it gives CASSPTGSQPQHF.

This chain joins TRBV12-2 and TRBJ1-2; TRBD1 was called by the table and not checked on the DNA. TRBV12-2 is a pseudogene. The CDR3 contains 15 residues. The CDR3 DNA reads TGTGCAAGTCCGACGGGACACTGCTTACACTATGGCTACACCTTC. Its protein is CASPTGHCLHYGYTF.

This rearrangement joins TRBV6-6 to TRBJ2-7, with D perhaps TRBD1 (6 bases). CDR1 and CDR2 from the germline V gene are MNHNY and SVGAGI (reference sequence). The CDR3 covers 14 residues. Trimming cost V 6 bases and J 2 bases, with 14 bases left between them. CDR3 amino acids: CASRSPGHTYEQYF. CDR3 bases: TGTGCCAGCAGATCCCCGGGACACACCTACGAGCAGTACTTC.

The CDR3 region is CASSLQGAEKLFF. CDR3 DNA: TGTGCCAGCAGTTTACAGGGTGCGGAAAAACTGTTTTTT. This rearrangement joins TRBV27 to TRBJ1-4; a possible D gene is TRBD1 (5 bases). Germline values: CDR1 MNHEY, CDR2 SMNVEV (reference sequence). V was trimmed by 2 bases and J by 8 bases, leaving 9 bases between them. There are 13 residues in the CDR3.

The V and J genes are TRBV5-1 and TRBJ1-2, with TRBD1 matching over 7 bases. The CDR3 has 17 amino acids. Germline V gives CDR1 SGHRS, CDR2 YFSETQ. Unmatched junction bases numbered 16, after V lost 4 bases and J lost 4 bases. The CDR3 nucleotides are TGCGCCAGCAGCCCCAATATTGGGACAGCTTCGGGCTATGGCTACACCTTC. It translates to CASSPNIGTASGYGYTF.

This chain links TRBV9 with TRBJ2-1, with 9 bases matching TRBD2. This CDR3 is 15 amino acids long. V gave up 4 bases and J gave up 8 bases; unmatched junction bases: 10. CDR1 SGDLS and CDR2 YYNGEE come from the germline V gene. CDR3 protein: CASSPRGTSPHEQFF. The CDR3 DNA is TGTGCCAGCAGCCCCCGGGGGACTAGCCCCCATGAGCAGTTCTTC.

This rearrangement joins TRBV7-3 to TRBJ1-1; possibly TRBD1 for D (5 bases). Germline V gene data show CDR1 as SGHTA and CDR2 as FQGTGA. This CDR3 has 13 residues. The germline V and J ends were trimmed by 1 base and 6 bases, with 9 bases remaining between them. The CDR3 loop is CASSLREGSEAFF. CDR3 DNA sequence: TGTGCCAGCAGCTTAAGGGAGGGGTCTGAAGCTTTCTTT.

V is TRBV19 and J is TRBJ2-6; TRBD1 matches at 7 bases. This CDR3 region has 17 residues. V lost 2 bases and J lost 2; bases outside the gene matches: 6. CDR1 LNHDA and CDR2 SQIVND come from the germline V gene (reference sequence). In DNA, the CDR3 is TGTGCCAGTAGTATAAAAGCCGGGACAGCTGGGGCCAACGTCCTGACTTTC. Translated, it gives CASSIKAGTAGANVLTF.

This chain joins TRBV28 and TRBJ2-5, with 7 bases matching TRBD2. The CDR3 covers 14 residues. J gave up 3 bases and V 4 bases, and 5 bases lay outside the gene matches. Germline CDR1 reads MDHEN; CDR2 reads SYDVKM. The CDR3 here is CASSYGSGEETQYF. The CDR3 DNA reads as TGTGCCAGCAGTTACGGAAGCGGGGAAGAGACCCAGTACTTC.

The rearrangement uses TRBV2 and TRBJ1-1, with D unresolved. The V end was cut by 8 bases, the J end by 1 base, with 8 bases between. The CDR3 loop spans 12 amino acids. Germline values: CDR1 SNHLY, CDR2 FYNNEI. CDR3 coding DNA: TGTGCCAGCGCAACAGCGAACACTGAAGCTTTCTTT. It specifies CASATANTEAFF.

This rearrangement joins TRBV18 to TRBJ2-5; D possibly corresponds to TRBD1 (6 bases). Trimming left V 2 bases short and J 0 bases short, with 10 bases between. The CDR3 spans 15 residues. The germline V gene encodes CDR1 KGHSH and CDR2 LQKENI. CDR3 region: CASSPERTDQETQYF. As DNA, the CDR3 is TGTGCCAGCTCACCAGAGAGGACAGACCAAGAGACCCAGTACTTC.

As concerns this clone: The junction shows a germline mismatch at one end, possibly a read error. This chain links TRBV9 with TRBJ2-1; 12 nucleotides align to TRBD2. From germline, CDR1 is SGDLS and CDR2 YYNGEE. CDR3 length: 16 residues. The CDR3 DNA sequence: TGTGCCAGCAGCATACTAGCGGGAGGCTCCGACAATGAGCAGTTCTTC. Its protein product is CASSILAGGSDNEQFF.